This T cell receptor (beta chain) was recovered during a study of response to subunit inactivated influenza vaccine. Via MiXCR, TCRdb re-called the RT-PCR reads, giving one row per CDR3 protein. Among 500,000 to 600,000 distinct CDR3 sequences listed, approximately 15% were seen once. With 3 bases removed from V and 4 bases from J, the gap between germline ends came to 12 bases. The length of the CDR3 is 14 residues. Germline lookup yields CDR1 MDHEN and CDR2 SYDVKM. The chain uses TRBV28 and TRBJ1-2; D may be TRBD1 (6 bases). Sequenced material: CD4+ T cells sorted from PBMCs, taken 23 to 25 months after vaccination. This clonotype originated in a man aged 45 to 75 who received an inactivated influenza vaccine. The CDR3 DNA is TGTGCCAGCAGTTTCAATCGGGGGCCCTATGGCTACACCTTC. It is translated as CASSFNRGPYGYTF.